This T cell receptor (beta chain) was profiled in a study of lymphopenia after photon versus proton radiotherapy. Study-wide findings and caveats: Proton therapy kept repertoires fairly stable, unlike photons, which gained effector/memory cells. Post-nadir TCR diversity decline inversely tracked overall survival among those who died. Only patients who died were analyzed for survival; proton advantage is unproven.

Sequenced by immunoSEQ multiplex PCR; TCRdb stores in-frame clones only, minus some. The sample has around 30,000 clones, 89% seen once. On this clone itself: Its specificity is unknown.

The sequencing here drew on peripheral blood, taken from a patient treated with proton-based radiotherapy. This clonotype originated in a woman in her seventies with pancreatic cancer. Some clones in this sample may be carry-over from other donors' samples.

The CDR3: CASSWRGTDQETQYF. CDR3 DNA: TGTGCCAGCAGCTGGCGAGGGACAGACCAAGAGACCCAGTACTTC. This sequence joins TRBV7-8 and TRBJ2-5; 7 positions agree with TRBD1. The germline gives CDR1 SGHVS, CDR2 FQNEAQ. J gave up 0 bases and V 4 bases, and 5 bases lay outside the gene matches. The CDR3 has 15 residues.